Listed below are T cell receptor beta chains from one sample, sequenced in a study of blood T cell repertoires in COVID-19. Only in-frame clones appear in the TCRdb table, and some are missing; sequencing was by immunoSEQ multiplex PCR. The data contain under 300,000 clones, around nine tenths of them singletons. The sample taken for sequencing was peripheral blood. These receptors came from a woman between 40 and 50 years old who had recovered from COVID-19. The CDR3 runs from the conserved cysteine through the conserved F or W. D genes are given only for firm matches. Clone size is stated in some rows and not others, as once, few, many or a class when expanded.

V gene,D gene,J gene,clone size,CDR3 DNA,CDR3 protein
TRBV7-9,TRBD1,TRBJ2-3,once,TGTGCCAGCAGCACAGGGGGCAAGAGAGATACGCAGTATTTT,CASSTGGKRDTQYF
TRBV7-9,TRBD1,TRBJ2-2,.,TGTGCCAGCAGCGGACCCGGGACAGGACACACCGGGGAGCTGTTTTTT,CASSGPGTGHTGELFF
TRBV6-6,.,TRBJ2-1,.,TGTGCCAGCAGTCCCTCGCGAGGGAGTTTTGGATCGAATGAGCAGTTCTTC,CASSPSRGSFGSNEQFF
TRBV6-5,TRBD2,TRBJ2-1,.,TGTGCCAGCAGGGTAGCCGGGACTAACAATGAGCAGTTCTTC,CASRVAGTNNEQFF
TRBV7-2,TRBD2,TRBJ2-1,.,TGTGCCAGCAGCCCCGCCCTAGCGGGAGGAGACAATGAGCAGTTCTTC,CASSPALAGGDNEQFF
TRBV28,TRBD1,TRBJ2-7,.,TGTGCCAGCAGTCCCCCGGGACAGGGAAGCTACGAGCAGTACTTC,CASSPPGQGSYEQYF
TRBV30,TRBD1,TRBJ1-5,.,TGTGCCTGGAGTCAAGGGGGCAGCAATCAGCCCCAGCATTTT,CAWSQGGSNQPQHF
TRBV7-9,.,TRBJ1-2,.,TGTGCCAGCAGCTCGTTAAATGGCTACACCTTC,CASSSLNGYTF
TRBV19,.,TRBJ2-3,.,TGTGCCAGTAGTCATGGGGGGACCACAGATACGCAGTATTTT,CASSHGGTTDTQYF
TRBV3-1/TRBV3-2,TRBD2,TRBJ2-1,.,TGTGCCAGCAGCCGACTTGGGACTAGCGGCAATGAGCAGTTCTTC,CASSRLGTSGNEQFF
TRBV7-8,.,TRBJ1-1,.,TGTGCCAGCAGCTTAGATAGTTCGGGGAACACTGAAGCTTTCTTT,CASSLDSSGNTEAFF
TRBV9,.,TRBJ2-1,.,TGTGCCAGCAGTGTCAGCGGTAGCTCCTACAATGAGCAGTTCTTC,CASSVSGSSYNEQFF
TRBV9,.,TRBJ2-1,.,TGTGCCAGCAGCGTAGATAGGGCAGGGTTAGGCAATGAGCAGTTCTTC,CASSVDRAGLGNEQFF
TRBV5-1,TRBD2,TRBJ2-1,.,TGCGCCAGCAGCTTTTCCCAGCTAGCGGGAGGATTAGGGGACAATGAGCAGTTCTTC,CASSFSQLAGGLGDNEQFF
TRBV19,TRBD2,TRBJ2-7,.,TGTGCCAGTAGTAGGGGGACTAGCGGGAGGGACGAGCAGTACTTC,CASSRGTSGRDEQYF
TRBV18,.,TRBJ1-1,.,TGTGCCAGCTCACCAGGAGTGAACACTGAAGCTTTCTTT,CASSPGVNTEAFF
TRBV14,TRBD2,TRBJ2-5,.,TGTGCCAGCAGCCCCCTAGCGGGACAGAGGCAAGAGACCCAGTACTTC,CASSPLAGQRQETQYF
TRBV30,.,TRBJ1-3,.,TGTGCCTGGAGCTTCGGGGGGAGAAACACCATATATTTT,CAWSFGGRNTIYF
TRBV11-2,TRBD2,TRBJ2-2,.,TGTGCCAGCAGCTGGGGATGGACTAGCGGGATGACCGGGGAGCTGTTTTTT,CASSWGWTSGMTGELFF
TRBV15,TRBD1,TRBJ1-5,.,TGTGCCGTCCGGGACAGCCATAGCAATCAGCCCCAGCATTTT,CAVRDSHSNQPQHF
TRBV2,TRBD1,TRBJ1-5,.,TGTGCCAGCAGCGCCGGGACAGGGGTACGGGGCAATCAGCCCCAGCATTTT,CASSAGTGVRGNQPQHF
TRBV30,.,TRBJ1-3,.,TGTGCCTGGAGTGTACGTAGGACTACCTCTGGAAACACCATATATTTT,CAWSVRRTTSGNTIYF